Following are 32 T cell receptor beta chains from one sample sequenced in a study of blood T cells in healthy people across ages. A second roughly 6 to 12 cycle PCR used barcoded and J-beta primers. TCRdb reprocessed the 5' RACE reads via MiXCR and lists one record per CDR3 protein. The table lists 750,000 or so distinct CDR3 sequences, around a quarter of them singletons. The data were also submitted as part of a second study, on T cells of mothers and their children.

The specimen sequenced was blood. Source of these receptors: a boy between 10 and 17 years old in good health.

The J gene is TRBJ2-1, the V gene TRBV20-1; 9 bases map to TRBD2. The germline V gene encodes CDR1 DFQATT and CDR2 SNEGSKA (reference sequence). V shed 0 bases, J shed 4 bases, and the junction held 7 bases outside the gene matches. The CDR3 contains 16 residues. This CDR3 is CSARELAGVLYNEQFF. In DNA, the CDR3 is TGCAGTGCTAGAGAGTTAGCGGGAGTCTTGTACAATGAGCAGTTCTTC.

As regards this clonotype: At one of its ends the junction is not consistent with the germline gene, which may arise from a read error. V is TRBV2 and J is TRBJ2-5; a possible D gene is TRBD2 (6 bases). CDR1 is SNHLY, CDR2 FYNNEI, per germline. CDR3 length: 12 residues. The DNA for the CDR3 is TGTGCCAGCAGTGACTATACCGGGACGGGAGACTTC. It encodes CASSDYTGTGDF.

This clonotype was recorded a few times. The rearrangement uses TRBV9 and TRBJ1-2, with no clear D. Per the germline V gene, CDR1 is SGDLS and CDR2 is YYNGEE. Trimming cost V 3 bases and J 7 bases, with 22 bases left between them. The CDR3 consists of 16 residues. CDR3 in amino acids: CASSDPRGDNAGGYTF. The DNA for the CDR3 is TGTGCCAGCAGCGACCCTCGAGGAGACAATGCCGGTGGCTACACCTTC.

Regarding this clonotype: A junction end diverges from the germline sequence, so it may reflect a read error. The gene calls are TRBV5-1 and TRBJ2-7; TRBD1 might be the D (6 bases). The CDR3 runs 17 residues. Germline loops: CDR1 SGHRS, CDR2 YFSETQ. The chain's CDR3 is CASSRAPGHPDTYEQCF. DNA of the CDR3: TGCGCCAGCAGTCGGGCCCCGGGACACCCGGATACCTACGAGCAGTGCTTC.

The chain uses TRBV11-2 and TRBJ2-5; TRBD1 is a possible D gene (5 bases). The CDR3 is made up of 16 amino acids. The germline V gene encodes CDR1 SGHAT and CDR2 FQNNGV. With 0 bases removed from V and 0 bases from J, the gap between germline ends came to 11 bases. The CDR3 loop is CASSLDPDRNQETQYF. CDR3 coding DNA: TGTGCCAGCAGCTTAGACCCCGACAGAAACCAAGAGACCCAGTACTTC.

This clonotype was detected only a few times. The V gene is TRBV9, the J gene TRBJ1-2, with D unclear. Deletions cut 4 bases from V and 4 bases from J, with 14 bases between. The length of the CDR3 is 14 residues. CDR1 is SGDLS and CDR2 is YYNGEE in the germline V gene. The CDR3 nucleotides are TGTGCCAGCAGCCCCTCTGGCCTCGCCTATGGCTACACCTTC. Its protein product is CASSPSGLAYGYTF.

This sequence joins TRBV27 and TRBJ1-1; D may be TRBD1 (5 bases). Trimming removed 3 bases at V and 0 bases at J, with 11 bases between. Germline assignment: CDR1 MNHEY and CDR2 SMNVEV (reference sequence). The CDR3 sequence is 15 residues long. The CDR3 DNA follows: TGTGCCAGCAGTTTCCTAGGGGTCCTGAACACTGAAGCTTTCTTT. As protein: CASSFLGVLNTEAFF.

This chain uses TRBV7-3 with TRBJ1-5; no reliable D call. V lost 5 bases and J 5 bases, leaving 10 bases between the germline ends. Looked up from germline, CDR1 is SGHTA and CDR2 is FQGTGA. The CDR3 covers 13 residues. CDR3 sequence reads: CASSLNKDQPQHF. The CDR3, as DNA: TGTGCCAGCAGCCTTAATAAGGATCAGCCCCAGCATTTT. The variable domain in full, completed from reference TRBV7-3 and TRBJ1-5, reads GAGVSQTPSNKVTEKGKYVELRCDPISGHTALYWYRQSLGQGPEFLIYFQGTGAADDSGLPNDRFFAVRPEGSVSTLKIQRTERGDSAVYLCASSLNKDQPQHFGDGTRLSIL.

The chain employs TRBV12-3 or TRBV12-4 and TRBJ2-7; 10 nucleotides agree with TRBD2. The CDR3 is 16 amino acids. V lost 4 bases and J lost 3; bases outside the gene matches: 9. The CDR3 nucleotides read TGTGCCAGCAGTTCTGTGGGGGTAGCGGGAGGCTACGAGCAGTACTTC. Amino acids: CASSSVGVAGGYEQYF.

This clonotype has just a few counts. This chain links TRBV28 with TRBJ2-5; D not certain. The germline CDR1 and CDR2 sequences are MDHEN and SYDVKM. V gave up 6 bases and J gave up 2 bases, with 13 bases separating them. CDR3 length equals 14 residues. In DNA form, the CDR3 reads TGTGCCAGCAGCGGCAGTCTGACACAAGAGACCCAGTACTTC. It codes for CASSGSLTQETQYF.

This rearrangement joins TRBV7-9 to TRBJ1-1; D unclear. Germline CDR1 is SEHNR and CDR2 is FQNEAQ (reference sequence). This CDR3 has 12 amino acids. V was clipped by 4 bases and J by 4 bases, with 7 bases between them. The CDR3 DNA follows: TGTGCCAGCAGCTCCCTAGTCACTGAAGCTTTCTTT. Translation gives CASSSLVTEAFF.

This clonotype was found a few times. Compared with germline, one end of the junction differs, possibly owing to a read error. The chain couples TRBV27 to TRBJ2-5, with D hard to call. Per germline, CDR1 MNHEY and CDR2 SMNVEV (reference sequence). This CDR3 region has 13 residues. The CDR3 loop reads CACSFSTQETQYF. Written as DNA, the CDR3 is TGTGCCTGCAGCTTCAGCACCCAAGAGACCCAGTACTTC.

The CDR3 sequence is CATSRPAGRTGELFF. In DNA form, the CDR3 reads TGTGCCACCAGCCGTCCCGCAGGGCGCACCGGGGAGCTGTTTTTT. This rearrangement joins TRBV15 to TRBJ2-2, with D possibly being TRBD1 (5 bases). CDR1 is LNHNV and CDR2 is YYDKDF in the germline V gene (reference sequence). There are 15 residues in the CDR3. V was clipped by 5 bases and J by 4 bases, with 14 bases between them.

The table lists this clonotype with a few counts. The chain uses TRBV12-3 or TRBV12-4 and TRBJ2-5; 10 nucleotides match TRBD2. The CDR3 totals 16 residues. After removal of 5 bases from V and 2 bases from J, the junction contained 8 bases not matched to a gene. The CDR3 DNA reads TGTGCCAGCAGTCCTTATAGCGGGGGGTCACAAGAGACCCAGTACTTC. Translating it yields CASSPYSGGSQETQYF.

The chain recombines TRBV2 with TRBJ2-3; D is unresolved. The CDR3 totals 11 residues. In germline, CDR1 is SNHLY, CDR2 FYNNEI. V was trimmed by 8 bases and J by 3 bases, leaving 6 bases between them. The CDR3 nucleotides are TGTGCCAGCTTCCGAACAGATACGCAGTATTTT. Translated: CASFRTDTQYF.

This chain uses TRBV29-1 with TRBJ2-6; D is uncertain. Trimming took off 6 bases at V and 0 bases at J, with 6 bases between the two ends. CDR1 is SQVTM and CDR2 is ANQGSEA in the germline V gene. The CDR3 sequence is 13 residues long. The DNA of the CDR3 is TGCAGCGTACAGAGCTCTGGGGCCAACGTCCTGACTTTC. Translated: CSVQSSGANVLTF.

The J gene is TRBJ1-2, the V gene TRBV29-1; no clear D. Trimming took 3 bases from V and 4 from J, leaving 9 bases between them. CDR1 is SQVTM, CDR2 ANQGSEA, per germline. The CDR3 is 12 residues long. CDR3 residues: CSVEGASYGYTF. Here the CDR3 DNA reads TGCAGCGTTGAGGGAGCTAGCTATGGCTACACCTTC.

This clonotype was observed a few times. The chain is built from TRBV29-1 and TRBJ2-7, with 7 positions matching TRBD2. The CDR3 loop spans 15 amino acids. Losses at the gene ends were 1 base for V and 2 bases for J; bases not matched to a gene: 8. Germline CDR1 and CDR2: SQVTM and ANQGSEA. This chain's CDR3 is CSVEGAGGDAYEQYF. The CDR3 nucleotides read TGCAGCGTTGAAGGGGCTGGGGGGGACGCCTACGAGCAGTACTTC.

A few counts support this clonotype. The chain combines TRBV29-1 with TRBJ2-5; D is possibly TRBD1 (6 bases). In germline, CDR1 is SQVTM, CDR2 ANQGSEA. The V and J ends lost 6 bases and 5 bases respectively, with 16 bases between them. The CDR3 consists of 13 residues. The CDR3 sequence: CSVSLGGSETQYF. The CDR3, as DNA: TGCAGCGTCTCTTTAGGGGGTAGTGAGACCCAGTACTTC. Full variable domain (remainder filled in from reference TRBV29-1 and TRBJ2-5): SAVISQKPSRDICQRGTSLTIQCQVDSQVTMMFWYRQQPGQSLTLIATANQGSEATYESGFVIDKFPISRPNLTFSTLTVSNMSPEDSSIYLCSVSLGGSETQYFGPGTRLLVL.

This clonotype was counted between two and nine times. The rearrangement links TRBV28 to TRBJ2-7; TRBD1 might be the D (5 bases). V dropped 3 bases and J dropped 0 bases, with 9 bases sitting between them. The CDR3 contains 14 residues. Germline loops: CDR1 MDHEN, CDR2 SYDVKM. CDR3 region: CASSFSGFSYEQYF. The CDR3 bases are TGTGCCAGCAGTTTCTCAGGGTTCTCCTACGAGCAGTACTTC.

The chain is built from TRBV29-1 and TRBJ2-5, with 7 bases aligning to TRBD1. Germline-derived CDR1 and CDR2 are SQVTM and ANQGSEA. Trimming cost V 8 bases and J 7 bases; bases outside gene matches: 13. The CDR3 totals 13 residues. CDR3 bases: TGCAGCCCTGAAGGTGGGACAGCGCGGACCCAGTACTTC. It yields the protein CSPEGGTARTQYF.

The V gene is TRBV6-5, the J gene TRBJ1-4; no clear D gene. This CDR3 has 15 residues. CDR1 is MNHEY and CDR2 is SVGAGI in the germline V gene. Trimming took 0 bases from V and 8 from J, leaving 13 bases between them. CDR3 in amino acids: CASSYSRWGGEKLFF. CDR3 nucleotides: TGTGCCAGCAGTTACTCGAGGTGGGGAGGAGAAAAACTGTTTTTT.

This clonotype was detected many times. The chain has TRBV6-5 and TRBJ2-5, with D unresolved. This CDR3 contains 11 residues. CDR1 and CDR2 from the germline V gene are MNHEY and SVGAGI. V lost 6 bases to trimming and J lost 5 bases, with 7 bases between them. CDR3 sequence reads: CASRTRETQYF. The CDR3 DNA reads as TGTGCCAGCAGGACCAGGGAGACCCAGTACTTC.

V and J are TRBV12-3 or TRBV12-4 and TRBJ2-7; D is ambiguous. V dropped 2 bases and J dropped 5 bases, with 10 bases sitting between them. The CDR3 consists of 13 residues. This chain's CDR3 is CASSLNSGDEQYF. CDR3 coding DNA: TGTGCCAGCAGTTTAAATTCTGGAGACGAGCAGTACTTC.

The gene calls are TRBV7-8 and TRBJ2-5; TRBD2 aligns across 12 bases. TRBJ2-7 matches the DNA end more closely, so the J call is doubtful. Germline V CDR1 and CDR2: SGHVS, FQNEAQ. The CDR3 sequence is 14 residues long. As DNA, the CDR3 is TGTGCCAGCAGCCCGGGACTAGCGGGTACCGAGCAGTACTTC. Translating it yields CASSPGLAGTEQYF.

V gene TRBV28 combines with J gene TRBJ2-5, with D unresolved. The J call is doubtful: the DNA matches TRBJ2-7 better. The CDR3 has 13 residues. Germline-derived CDR1 and CDR2 are MDHEN and SYDVKM. CDR3 sequence reads: CASSSVGHYEQYF. CDR3 coding DNA: TGTGCCAGCAGCTCCGTAGGCCACTACGAGCAGTACTTC.

This clonotype showed up many times. CDR3 in DNA: TGTGCCAGCAGCCCGTTAAGTGGGGCCAACGTCCTGACTTTC. Protein: CASSPLSGANVLTF. This chain links TRBV7-6 with TRBJ2-6; D uncertain. Germline CDR1 is SGHVS and CDR2 is FNYEAQ. CDR3 size: 14 residues. V shed 5 bases and J shed 3 bases, with 8 bases lying between them.

This clonotype was counted once. Just one base apart from a much larger clone, this may be a read error. The rearrangement uses TRBV29-1 and TRBJ1-5; 11 nucleotides align to TRBD1. Germline lookup yields CDR1 SQVTM and CDR2 ANQGSEA. CDR3 length equals 13 residues. The V gene end was trimmed by 6 bases and the J gene end by 2 bases; junction bases not matched to a gene: 0. CDR3 residues: CSVGQGGNQPQHF. DNA of the CDR3: TGCAGCGTGGGACAGGGGGGCAATCAGCCCCAGCATTTT.

J is TRBJ1-1 and V is TRBV7-9; 8 nucleotides match TRBD1. The CDR3 loop spans 14 amino acids. V shed 4 bases, J shed 1 base, and the junction held 2 bases outside the gene matches. Germline V gene data show CDR1 as SEHNR and CDR2 as FQNEAQ (reference sequence). The CDR3 DNA sequence: TGTGCCAGCAGCTGGACAGGGTGGAACACTGAAGCTTTCTTT. The encoded protein is CASSWTGWNTEAFF. The variable domain in full, completed from reference TRBV7-9 and TRBJ1-1, reads DTGVSQNPRHKITKRGQNVTFRCDPISEHNRLYWYRQTLGQGPEFLTYFQNEAQLEKSRLLSDRFSAERPKGSFSTLEIQRTEQGDSAMYLCASSWTGWNTEAFFGQGTRLTVV.

The chain joins TRBV24-1 to TRBJ1-5; D is undetermined. V was clipped by 10 bases and J by 6 bases, with 9 bases between them. The CDR3 consists of 11 residues. Germline-derived CDR1 and CDR2 are KGHDR and SFDVKD. CDR3 amino acids: CATELGQPQHF. In DNA, the CDR3 is TGTGCCACAGAACTGGGTCAGCCCCAGCATTTT.

The chain carries TRBV4-3 and TRBJ2-1; 9 bases are shared with TRBD2. V was clipped by 4 bases and J by 3 bases; unmatched bases: 4. Germline lookup yields CDR1 LGHNA and CDR2 YSLEER. The CDR3 runs to 15 residues. CDR3 bases: TGCGCCAGCAGCCGGTCTAGCGGGGTCTACAATGAGCAGTTCTTC. Translation: CASSRSSGVYNEQFF.

This clonotype has a handful of counts. The genes are TRBV13 and TRBJ2-5; the D gene is possibly TRBD2 (5 bases). The germline gives CDR1 PRHDT, CDR2 FYEKMQ (reference sequence). The CDR3 loop spans 15 amino acids. The germline V and J ends were trimmed by 4 bases and 0 bases, with 12 bases remaining between them. DNA for the CDR3: TGTGCCAGCAGCTCAGTGGGAGAGAACCAAGAGACCCAGTACTTC. It is translated as CASSSVGENQETQYF.